A selection of T cell receptor beta chains follows, all from one sample in a study of cytotoxic CD8 clonotypes in ibrutinib-treated CLL. Sequenced by immunoSEQ multiplex PCR; TCRdb stores in-frame clones only, minus some. The table records about 150,000 clones, around 76% of them present only once. Sequences were derived from PBMCs, sampled after 24 months of ibrutinib treatment. These receptors originate from a human donor with chronic lymphocytic leukemia. Both conserved end residues are part of each CDR3. The order of the fields is D gene, V gene, J gene, clone size, CDR3 DNA, CDR3 protein. D genes are given only for firm matches. Clone size is given for some rows only: seen once, a few or many times, or a class if the clone is expanded.

d_gene: .; v_gene: TRBV4-3; j_gene: TRBJ1-2; abundance: .; CDR3nt: TGCGCCAGCAGCCAAGGGGGGCTCTCCTATGGCTACACCTTC; CDR3aa: CASSQGGLSYGYTF
d_gene: .; v_gene: TRBV7-2; j_gene: TRBJ1-6; abundance: .; CDR3nt: TGTGCCAGCAGCTGGGGAGGATCCTATAATTCACCCCTCCACTTT; CDR3aa: CASSWGGSYNSPLHF
d_gene: TRBD1; v_gene: TRBV4-3; j_gene: TRBJ1-1; abundance: .; CDR3nt: TGCGCCAGCAGCCCTGGGACAGCCCTTGAAGCTTTCTTT; CDR3aa: CASSPGTALEAFF
d_gene: TRBD2; v_gene: TRBV28; j_gene: TRBJ2-3; abundance: few; CDR3nt: TGTGCCAGCAGACCGGGGGGGCGCCTCACAGATACGCAGTATTTT; CDR3aa: CASRPGGRLTDTQYF
d_gene: TRBD1; v_gene: TRBV9; j_gene: TRBJ2-6; abundance: many; CDR3nt: TGTGCCAGCAGCGAACAGGGGTCTGGGGCCAACGTCCTGACTTTC; CDR3aa: CASSEQGSGANVLTF
d_gene: TRBD1; v_gene: TRBV9; j_gene: TRBJ1-5; abundance: few; CDR3nt: TGTGCCAGCAGCACAGGGGTTGGGCCCCAGCATTTT; CDR3aa: CASSTGVGPQHF
d_gene: .; v_gene: TRBV18; j_gene: TRBJ1-3; abundance: .; CDR3nt: TGTGCCAGCTCACCACGGGGCAGCCTCTCTGGAAACACCATATATTTT; CDR3aa: CASSPRGSLSGNTIYF
d_gene: TRBD1; v_gene: TRBV11-2; j_gene: TRBJ1-1; abundance: .; CDR3nt: TGTGCCAGCAGCTTACGACAGGGAAACACTGAAGCTTTCTTT; CDR3aa: CASSLRQGNTEAFF
d_gene: .; v_gene: TRBV6-5; j_gene: TRBJ1-2; abundance: .; CDR3nt: TGTGCCAGCACCCCGGGTGGGGAGTGGAGGGGCTACACCTTC; CDR3aa: CASTPGGEWRGYTF
d_gene: .; v_gene: TRBV12-2; j_gene: TRBJ1-2; abundance: .; CDR3nt: TGTGCAAGTCGCTTAGCCGGGACAAGATTCTATGGCTACACCTTC; CDR3aa: CASRLAGTRFYGYTF
d_gene: TRBD1; v_gene: TRBV2; j_gene: TRBJ1-2; abundance: .; CDR3nt: TGTGCCACCACAGGGGTCGGTAGCTATGGCTACACCTTC; CDR3aa: CATTGVGSYGYTF
d_gene: TRBD2; v_gene: TRBV18; j_gene: TRBJ2-1; abundance: few; CDR3nt: TGTGCCAGCTCACCGGGACTAGTCGACTACAATGAGCAGTTCTTC; CDR3aa: CASSPGLVDYNEQFF
d_gene: .; v_gene: TRBV5-5; j_gene: TRBJ2-1; abundance: .; CDR3nt: TGTGCCAGCAGCTTGGAAGGGATTGGGTACAATGAGCAGTTCTTC; CDR3aa: CASSLEGIGYNEQFF
d_gene: TRBD1; v_gene: TRBV12-5; j_gene: TRBJ2-2; abundance: .; CDR3nt: TGTGCTAGTGGTTTGATATCGACAGGGCCCGGGGAGCTGTTTTTT; CDR3aa: CASGLISTGPGELFF
d_gene: .; v_gene: TRBV5-1; j_gene: TRBJ1-3; abundance: .; CDR3nt: TGCGCCAGCAGCACTGGGGGCGGCGACTCTGGAAACACCATATATTTT; CDR3aa: CASSTGGGDSGNTIYF
d_gene: .; v_gene: TRBV10-1; j_gene: TRBJ1-4; abundance: .; CDR3nt: TGCGCCAGCACCTCGGACAGTAATGAAAAACTGTTTTTT; CDR3aa: CASTSDSNEKLFF
d_gene: .; v_gene: TRBV5-1; j_gene: TRBJ2-2; abundance: .; CDR3nt: TGCGCCAGCAGGTGGGGTGACACCGGGGAGCTGTTTTTT; CDR3aa: CASRWGDTGELFF
d_gene: .; v_gene: TRBV5-8; j_gene: TRBJ2-7; abundance: .; CDR3nt: TGTGCCAGCAGCTTGGCCGGTGACAGCGACCCCAACCTCTACGAGCAGTACTTC; CDR3aa: CASSLAGDSDPNLYEQYF
d_gene: TRBD1; v_gene: TRBV6-5; j_gene: TRBJ1-4; abundance: .; CDR3nt: TGTGCCAGCAGTTACTCGAAACAGGGGGCTGGAAAACTGTTTTTT; CDR3aa: CASSYSKQGAGKLFF
d_gene: TRBD2; v_gene: TRBV7-9; j_gene: TRBJ2-3; abundance: .; CDR3nt: TGTGCCAGCAGCCCCTTAGCGGGAGGCCCCACAGATACGCAGTATTTT; CDR3aa: CASSPLAGGPTDTQYF
d_gene: TRBD1; v_gene: TRBV5-1; j_gene: TRBJ2-7; abundance: .; CDR3nt: TGCGCCAGCAGCTTGTACCCCCCCGGGGACAGCTCCTACGAGCAGTACTTC; CDR3aa: CASSLYPPGDSSYEQYF
d_gene: .; v_gene: TRBV6-4; j_gene: TRBJ2-5; abundance: .; CDR3nt: TGTGCCAGCAGTGACAGGACTACCCTCCAAGAGACCCAGTACTTC; CDR3aa: CASSDRTTLQETQYF
d_gene: TRBD2; v_gene: TRBV6-5; j_gene: TRBJ2-5; abundance: .; CDR3nt: TGTGCCAGCAGGACGGGGGGACAAGAGACCCAGTACTTC; CDR3aa: CASRTGGQETQYF
d_gene: TRBD1; v_gene: TRBV19; j_gene: TRBJ1-5; abundance: .; CDR3nt: TGTGCCAGTAGTATAGAGGAAGGGACAGGATACATTTATCAGCCCCAGCATTTT; CDR3aa: CASSIEEGTGYIYQPQHF
d_gene: .; v_gene: TRBV7-2; j_gene: TRBJ2-7; abundance: few; CDR3nt: TGTGCCAGCAGCTTAGAGGGCTACGCCGCATACGAGCAGTACTTC; CDR3aa: CASSLEGYAAYEQYF
d_gene: .; v_gene: TRBV27; j_gene: TRBJ2-5; abundance: .; CDR3nt: TGTGCCAGCAGTTTAGAGGGTAACCGGTGGGAGACCCAGTACTTC; CDR3aa: CASSLEGNRWETQYF
d_gene: .; v_gene: TRBV7-3; j_gene: TRBJ2-6; abundance: .; CDR3nt: TGTGCCAGCGGTGTAACAGGGAACTCTGGGGCCAACGTCCTGACTTTC; CDR3aa: CASGVTGNSGANVLTF
d_gene: TRBD1; v_gene: TRBV28; j_gene: TRBJ1-3; abundance: once; CDR3nt: TGTGCCAGCAGTCTAGGGGGCGGTGGAAACACCATATATTTT; CDR3aa: CASSLGGGGNTIYF
d_gene: TRBD1; v_gene: TRBV7-9; j_gene: TRBJ1-5; abundance: .; CDR3nt: TGTGCCAGCAGCCGACAGGGGGACAATCAGCCCCAGCATTTT; CDR3aa: CASSRQGDNQPQHF
d_gene: TRBD2; v_gene: TRBV28; j_gene: TRBJ2-7; abundance: .; CDR3nt: TGTGCCAGCACCGCGGGGGGCGAGCAGTACTTC; CDR3aa: CASTAGGEQYF
d_gene: .; v_gene: TRBV6-5; j_gene: TRBJ1-3; abundance: .; CDR3nt: TGTGCCAGCAGCCCTAGGAGGCACTCTGGAAACACCATATATTTT; CDR3aa: CASSPRRHSGNTIYF
d_gene: TRBD1; v_gene: TRBV10-2; j_gene: TRBJ1-2; abundance: .; CDR3nt: TGCGCCAGCAGACAGGGGGGCGTCTATGGCTACACCTTC; CDR3aa: CASRQGGVYGYTF
d_gene: .; v_gene: TRBV2; j_gene: TRBJ2-5; abundance: .; CDR3nt: TGTGCCAGCAGAGACCCCGGTGGGACCCAGTACTTC; CDR3aa: CASRDPGGTQYF
d_gene: .; v_gene: TRBV6-5; j_gene: TRBJ1-5; abundance: .; CDR3nt: TGTGCCAGCAGTTACCAGGGACCCCGGGGTCAGCCCCAGCATTTT; CDR3aa: CASSYQGPRGQPQHF
d_gene: TRBD1; v_gene: TRBV5-1; j_gene: TRBJ2-6; abundance: few; CDR3nt: TGCGCCAGCAACCGAGGGGGCCCTGGGGCCAACGTCCTGACTTTC; CDR3aa: CASNRGGPGANVLTF
d_gene: .; v_gene: TRBV27; j_gene: TRBJ1-4; abundance: .; CDR3nt: TGTGCTCCCAATGGTCAGGGTAGTGAAAAACTGTTTTTT; CDR3aa: CAPNGQGSEKLFF
d_gene: TRBD1; v_gene: TRBV4-2; j_gene: TRBJ1-2; abundance: .; CDR3nt: TGTGCCAGCAGCCAGGGGGACAGGACCTATGGCTACACCTTC; CDR3aa: CASSQGDRTYGYTF
d_gene: .; v_gene: TRBV7-9; j_gene: TRBJ2-3; abundance: .; CDR3nt: TGTGCCAGCAGCCGCGGGGCTAGCGGAGGGGGTGGGACGCAGTATTTT; CDR3aa: CASSRGASGGGGTQYF
d_gene: .; v_gene: TRBV7-3; j_gene: TRBJ2-7; abundance: .; CDR3nt: TGTGCCAGCAGCTTAACGGGCGGGGCCTACGAGCAGTACTTC; CDR3aa: CASSLTGGAYEQYF
d_gene: TRBD1; v_gene: TRBV4-3; j_gene: TRBJ1-2; abundance: .; CDR3nt: TGCGCCAGCAGCCCGACAGGGACCAACTATGGCTACACCTTC; CDR3aa: CASSPTGTNYGYTF